This TCR beta chain was captured in a study of cytomegalovirus exposure and HLA in healthy donors. The germline CDR1 and CDR2 sequences are LNHDA and SQIVND (reference sequence). This CDR3 comprises 13 residues. Between the trimmed V and J ends, which lost 11 bases and 8 bases, there was a span of 19 bases. The repertoire was sequenced with immunoSEQ multiplex PCR; TCRdb's copy has only in-frame clones and lacks some. The sample carries tens of thousands of clones, approximately 88% recorded once. The sequencing sample was made of PBMCs. The sequence was obtained from a young woman in good health and CMV-seronegative. The V call is TRBV19, the J call TRBJ2-4; D unclear. This CDR3 reads CASRSVGADIQYF. The CDR3 nucleotides are TGTGCCTCACGGTCGGTTGGCGCGGACATTCAGTACTTC.